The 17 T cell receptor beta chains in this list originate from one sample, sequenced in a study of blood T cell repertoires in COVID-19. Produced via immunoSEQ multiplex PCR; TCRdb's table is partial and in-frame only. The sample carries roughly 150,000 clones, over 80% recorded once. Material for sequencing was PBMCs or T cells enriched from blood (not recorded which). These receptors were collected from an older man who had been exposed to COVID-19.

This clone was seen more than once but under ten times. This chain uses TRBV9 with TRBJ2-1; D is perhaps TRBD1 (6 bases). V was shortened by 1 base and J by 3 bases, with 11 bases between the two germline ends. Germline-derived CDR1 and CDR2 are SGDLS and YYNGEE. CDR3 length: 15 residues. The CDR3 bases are TGTGCCAGCAGCGTATCGGACAGCCACTACAATGAGCAGTTCTTC. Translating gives CASSVSDSHYNEQFF. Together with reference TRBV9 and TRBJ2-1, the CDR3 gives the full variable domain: DSGVTQTPKHLITATGQRVTLRCSPRSGDLSVYWYQQSLDQGLQFLIQYYNGEERAKGNILERFSAQQFPDLHSELNLSSLELGDSALYFCASSVSDSHYNEQFFGPGTRLTVL.

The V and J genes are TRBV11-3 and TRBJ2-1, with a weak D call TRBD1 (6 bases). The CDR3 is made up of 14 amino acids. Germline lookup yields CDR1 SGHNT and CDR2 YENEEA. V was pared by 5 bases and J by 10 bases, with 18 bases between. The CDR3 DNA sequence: TGTGCCAGCAGCCTCGGCCAGGCGAGGGGGGAGCAGTTCTTC. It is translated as CASSLGQARGEQFF. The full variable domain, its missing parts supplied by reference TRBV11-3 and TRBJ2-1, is EAGVVQSPRYKIIEKKQPVAFWCNPISGHNTLYWYLQNLGQGPELLIRYENEEAVDDSQLPKDRFSAERLKGVDSTLKIQPAELGDSAVYLCASSLGQARGEQFFGPGTRLTVL.

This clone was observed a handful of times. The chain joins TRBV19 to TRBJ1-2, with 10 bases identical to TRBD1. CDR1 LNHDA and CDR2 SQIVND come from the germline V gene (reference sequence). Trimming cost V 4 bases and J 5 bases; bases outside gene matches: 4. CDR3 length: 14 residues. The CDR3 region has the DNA TGTGCCAGTAGTAACCGACAGGGGGCGTATGGCTACACCTTC. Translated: CASSNRQGAYGYTF.

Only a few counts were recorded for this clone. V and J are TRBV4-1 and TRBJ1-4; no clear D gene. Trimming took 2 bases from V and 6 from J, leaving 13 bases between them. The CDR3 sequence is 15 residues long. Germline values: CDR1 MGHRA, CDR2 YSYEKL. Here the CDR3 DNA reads TGCGCCAGCAGCCAACCGACGGAGAGTTATGAAAAACTGTTTTTT. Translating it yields CASSQPTESYEKLFF.

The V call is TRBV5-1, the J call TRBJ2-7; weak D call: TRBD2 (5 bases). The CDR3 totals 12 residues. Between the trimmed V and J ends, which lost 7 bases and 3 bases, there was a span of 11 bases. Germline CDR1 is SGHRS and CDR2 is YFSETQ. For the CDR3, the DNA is TGCGCCAGCGGTCTCGGGGACTACGAGCAGTACTTC. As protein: CASGLGDYEQYF. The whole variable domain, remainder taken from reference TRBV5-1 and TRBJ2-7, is KAGVTQTPRYLIKTRGQQVTLSCSPISGHRSVSWYQQTPGQGLQFLFEYFSETQRNKGNFPGRFSGRQFSNSRSEMNVSTLELGDSALYLCASGLGDYEQYFGPGTRLTVT.

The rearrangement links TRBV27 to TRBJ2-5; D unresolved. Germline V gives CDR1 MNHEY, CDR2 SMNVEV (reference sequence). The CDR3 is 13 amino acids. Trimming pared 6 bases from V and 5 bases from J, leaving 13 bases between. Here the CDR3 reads CASSLLGAETQYF. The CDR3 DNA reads TGTGCCAGCAGCCTCCTAGGAGCGGAGACCCAGTACTTC.

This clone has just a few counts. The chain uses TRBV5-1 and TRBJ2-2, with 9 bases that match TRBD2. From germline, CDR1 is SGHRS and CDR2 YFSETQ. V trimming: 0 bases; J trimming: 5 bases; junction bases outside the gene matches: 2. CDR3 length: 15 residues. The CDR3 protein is CASSLVAGDTGELFF. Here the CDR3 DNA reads TGCGCCAGCAGCTTGGTAGCGGGAGATACCGGGGAGCTGTTTTTT.

This CDR3 is CASSSTSGNEQFF. As DNA, the CDR3 is TGTGCCAGCAGCTCGACTAGCGGGAATGAGCAGTTCTTC. The chain employs TRBV12-3 or TRBV12-4 and TRBJ2-1; 10 bases align to TRBD2. The CDR3 has 13 amino acids. V dropped 6 bases and J dropped 7; count of bases not matched to a gene: 3.

This chain's CDR3 is CASSLGQASGNTIYF. DNA of the CDR3: TGTGCCAGCAGTCTCGGACAGGCGTCTGGAAACACCATATATTTT. The chain carries TRBV28 and TRBJ1-3; 7 bases align to TRBD1. The CDR3 length is 15 residues. J lost 1 base, V lost 5 bases, and 5 bases had no gene match. Germline CDR1 and CDR2: MDHEN and SYDVKM.

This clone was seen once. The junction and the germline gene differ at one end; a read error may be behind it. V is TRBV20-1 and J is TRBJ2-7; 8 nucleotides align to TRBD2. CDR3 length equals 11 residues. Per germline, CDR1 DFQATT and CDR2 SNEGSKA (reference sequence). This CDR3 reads CSGTSSHEQYF. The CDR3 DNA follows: TGCAGTGGGACTAGCTCCCACGAGCAGTACTTC.

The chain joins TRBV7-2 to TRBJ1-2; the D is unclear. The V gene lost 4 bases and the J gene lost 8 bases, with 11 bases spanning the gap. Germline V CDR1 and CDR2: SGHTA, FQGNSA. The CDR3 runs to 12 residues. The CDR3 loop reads CASSSPYGGYTF. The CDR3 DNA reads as TGTGCCAGCAGCTCCCCCTACGGGGGCTACACCTTC.

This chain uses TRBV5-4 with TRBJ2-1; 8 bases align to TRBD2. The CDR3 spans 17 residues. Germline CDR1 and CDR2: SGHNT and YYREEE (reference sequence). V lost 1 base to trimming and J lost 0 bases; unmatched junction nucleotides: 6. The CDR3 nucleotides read TGTGCCAGCAGCTTGAGCGGCGGGGGGCCCTCCTACAATGAGCAGTTCTTC. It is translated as CASSLSGGGPSYNEQFF.

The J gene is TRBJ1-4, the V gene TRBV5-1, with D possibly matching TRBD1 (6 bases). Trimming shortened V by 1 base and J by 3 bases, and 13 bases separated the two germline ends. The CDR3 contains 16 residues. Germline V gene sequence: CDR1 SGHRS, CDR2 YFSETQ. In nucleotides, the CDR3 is TGCGCCAGCAGCTTGACAGGGAGCACGCCTAATGAAAAACTGTTTTTT. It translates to CASSLTGSTPNEKLFF. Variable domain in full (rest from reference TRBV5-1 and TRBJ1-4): KAGVTQTPRYLIKTRGQQVTLSCSPISGHRSVSWYQQTPGQGLQFLFEYFSETQRNKGNFPGRFSGRQFSNSRSEMNVSTLELGDSALYLCASSLTGSTPNEKLFFGSGTQLSVL.

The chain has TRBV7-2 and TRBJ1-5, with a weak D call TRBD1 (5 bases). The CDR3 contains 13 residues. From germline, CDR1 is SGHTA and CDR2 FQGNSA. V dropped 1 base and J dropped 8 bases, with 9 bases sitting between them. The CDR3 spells CASSLGSREPQHF. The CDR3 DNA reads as TGTGCCAGCAGCTTAGGAAGCAGGGAGCCCCAGCATTTT.

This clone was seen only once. The CDR3: CASGFIPGMMNTEAFF. The CDR3 DNA reads as TGTGCTAGTGGTTTCATCCCGGGGATGATGAACACTGAAGCTTTCTTT. The chain joins TRBV12-5 to TRBJ1-1; D call uncertain. Germline CDR1 reads LGHNT; CDR2 reads FRNRAP. Trimming cost V 3 bases and J 0 bases, with 14 bases left between them. The CDR3 extends over 16 amino acids.

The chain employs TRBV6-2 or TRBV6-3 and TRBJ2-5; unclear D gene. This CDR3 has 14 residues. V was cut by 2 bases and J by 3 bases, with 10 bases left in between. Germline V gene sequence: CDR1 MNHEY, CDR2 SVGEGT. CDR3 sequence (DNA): TGTGCCAGCAGTTACGGGCAGCTAAAAGAGACCCAGTACTTC. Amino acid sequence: CASSYGQLKETQYF.

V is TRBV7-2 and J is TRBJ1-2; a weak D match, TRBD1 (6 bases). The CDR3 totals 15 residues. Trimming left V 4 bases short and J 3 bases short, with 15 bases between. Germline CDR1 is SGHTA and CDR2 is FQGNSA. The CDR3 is CASSSTGNGDYGYTF. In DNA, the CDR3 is TGTGCCAGCAGCTCTACAGGGAATGGCGACTATGGCTACACCTTC.